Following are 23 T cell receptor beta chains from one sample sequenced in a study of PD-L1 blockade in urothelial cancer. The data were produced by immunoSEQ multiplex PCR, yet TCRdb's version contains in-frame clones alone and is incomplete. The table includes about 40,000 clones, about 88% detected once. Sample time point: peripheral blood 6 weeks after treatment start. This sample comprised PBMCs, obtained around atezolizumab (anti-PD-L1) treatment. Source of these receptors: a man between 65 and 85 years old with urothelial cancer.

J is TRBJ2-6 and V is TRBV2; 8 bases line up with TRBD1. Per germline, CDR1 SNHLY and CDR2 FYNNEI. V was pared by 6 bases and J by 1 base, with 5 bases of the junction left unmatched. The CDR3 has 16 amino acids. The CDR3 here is CASRRQGASGANVLTF. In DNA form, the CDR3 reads TGTGCCAGCAGAAGGCAGGGGGCTTCTGGGGCCAACGTCCTGACTTTC.

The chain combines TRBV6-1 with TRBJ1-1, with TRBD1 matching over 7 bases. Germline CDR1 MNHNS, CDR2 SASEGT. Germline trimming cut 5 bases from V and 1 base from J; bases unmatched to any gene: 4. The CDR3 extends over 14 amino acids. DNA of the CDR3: TGTGCCAGCAGTCCGCGGACAGGGAACACTGAAGCTTTCTTT. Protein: CASSPRTGNTEAFF.

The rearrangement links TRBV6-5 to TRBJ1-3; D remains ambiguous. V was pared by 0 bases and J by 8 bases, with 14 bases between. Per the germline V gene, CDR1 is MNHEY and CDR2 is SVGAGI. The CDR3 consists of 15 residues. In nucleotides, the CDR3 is TGTGCCAGCAGTTACTCCCGGGGTGAAGGGCACACCATATATTTT. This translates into CASSYSRGEGHTIYF.

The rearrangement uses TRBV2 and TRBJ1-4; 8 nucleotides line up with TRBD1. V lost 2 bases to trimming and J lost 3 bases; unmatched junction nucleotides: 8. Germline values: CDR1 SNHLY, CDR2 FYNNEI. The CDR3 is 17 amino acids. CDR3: CASSERGRGRSNEKLFF. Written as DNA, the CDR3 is TGTGCCAGCAGTGAACGGGGCAGGGGGCGATCTAATGAAAAACTGTTTTTT.

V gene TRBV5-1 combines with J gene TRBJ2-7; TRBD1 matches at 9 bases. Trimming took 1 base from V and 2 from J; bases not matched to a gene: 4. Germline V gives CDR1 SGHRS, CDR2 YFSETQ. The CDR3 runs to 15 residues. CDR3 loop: CASSLQGQGTYEQYF. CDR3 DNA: TGCGCCAGCAGCTTGCAGGGACAGGGAACCTACGAGCAGTACTTC.

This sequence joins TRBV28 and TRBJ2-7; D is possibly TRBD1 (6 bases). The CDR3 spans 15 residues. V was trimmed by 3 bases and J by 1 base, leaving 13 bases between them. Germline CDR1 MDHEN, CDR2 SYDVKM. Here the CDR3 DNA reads TGTGCCAGCAGTTTTGGACAGCACCTTTCCTACGAGCAGTACTTC. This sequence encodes CASSFGQHLSYEQYF.

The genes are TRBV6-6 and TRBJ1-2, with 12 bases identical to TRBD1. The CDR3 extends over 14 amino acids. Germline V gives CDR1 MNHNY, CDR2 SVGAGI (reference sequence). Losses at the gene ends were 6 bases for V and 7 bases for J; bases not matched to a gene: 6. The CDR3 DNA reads TGTGCCAGCAGGCTTCCGGGACAGGGGGCTGGCTACACCTTC. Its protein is CASRLPGQGAGYTF.

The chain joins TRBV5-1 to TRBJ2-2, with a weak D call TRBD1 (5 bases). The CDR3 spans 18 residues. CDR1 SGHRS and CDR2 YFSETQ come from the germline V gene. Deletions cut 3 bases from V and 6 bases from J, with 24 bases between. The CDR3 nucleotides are TGCGCCAGCAGCTCCGCCCCTCCAACAGGTCGGTTATCCGGGGAGCTGTTTTTT. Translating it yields CASSSAPPTGRLSGELFF.

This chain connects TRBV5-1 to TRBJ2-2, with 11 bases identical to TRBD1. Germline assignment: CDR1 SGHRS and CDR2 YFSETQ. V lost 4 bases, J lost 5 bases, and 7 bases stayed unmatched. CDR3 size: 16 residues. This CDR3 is CASSPTGTGGTGELFF. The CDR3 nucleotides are TGCGCCAGCAGCCCCACCGGGACAGGGGGGACCGGGGAGCTGTTTTTT.

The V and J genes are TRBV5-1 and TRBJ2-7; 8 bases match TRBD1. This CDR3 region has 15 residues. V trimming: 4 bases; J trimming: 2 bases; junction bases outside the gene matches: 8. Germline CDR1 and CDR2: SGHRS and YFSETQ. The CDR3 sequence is CASSVWTGTAYEQYF. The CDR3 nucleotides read TGCGCCAGCAGCGTGTGGACAGGGACGGCCTACGAGCAGTACTTC.

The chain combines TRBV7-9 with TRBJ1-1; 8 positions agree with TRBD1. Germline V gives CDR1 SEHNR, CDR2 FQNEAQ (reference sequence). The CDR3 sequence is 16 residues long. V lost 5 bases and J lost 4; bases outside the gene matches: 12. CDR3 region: CASSPRPTGASTEAFF. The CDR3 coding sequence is TGTGCCAGCAGCCCCAGACCGACAGGGGCGAGCACTGAAGCTTTCTTT.

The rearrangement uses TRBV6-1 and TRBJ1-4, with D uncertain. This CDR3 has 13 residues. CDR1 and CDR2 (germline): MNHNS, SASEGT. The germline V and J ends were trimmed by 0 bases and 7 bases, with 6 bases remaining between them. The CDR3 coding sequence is TGTGCCAGCAGTGAAGCCGGTGGTGAAAAACTGTTTTTT. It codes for CASSEAGGEKLFF.

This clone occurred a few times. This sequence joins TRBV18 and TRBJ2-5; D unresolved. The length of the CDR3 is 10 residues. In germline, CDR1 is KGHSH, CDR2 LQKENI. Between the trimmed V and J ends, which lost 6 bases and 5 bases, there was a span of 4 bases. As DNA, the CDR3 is TGTGCCAGCTCCGGGGAGACCCAGTACTTC. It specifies CASSGETQYF.

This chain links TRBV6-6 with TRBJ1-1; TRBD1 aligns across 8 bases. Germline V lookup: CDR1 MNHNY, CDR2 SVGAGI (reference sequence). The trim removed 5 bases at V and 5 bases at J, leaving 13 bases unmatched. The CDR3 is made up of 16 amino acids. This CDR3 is CASSLGAGTGRTEAFF. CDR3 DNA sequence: TGTGCCAGCAGTCTGGGCGCCGGGACAGGAAGGACTGAAGCTTTCTTT.

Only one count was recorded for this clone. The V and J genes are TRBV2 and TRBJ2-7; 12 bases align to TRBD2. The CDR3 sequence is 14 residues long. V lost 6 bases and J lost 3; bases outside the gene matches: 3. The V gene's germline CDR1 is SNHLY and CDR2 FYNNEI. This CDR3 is CASRRLAGVYEQYF. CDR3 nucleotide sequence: TGTGCCAGCAGAAGACTAGCGGGAGTCTACGAGCAGTACTTC. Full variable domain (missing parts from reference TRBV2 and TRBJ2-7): EPEVTQTPSHQVTQMGQEVILRCVPISNHLYFYWYRQILGQKVEFLVSFYNNEISEKSEIFDDQFSVERPDGSNFTLKIRSTKLEDSAMYFCASRRLAGVYEQYFGPGTRLTVT.

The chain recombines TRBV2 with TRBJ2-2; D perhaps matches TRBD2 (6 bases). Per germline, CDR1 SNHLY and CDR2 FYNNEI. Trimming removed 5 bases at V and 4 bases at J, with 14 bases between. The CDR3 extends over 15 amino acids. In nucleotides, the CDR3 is TGTGCCAGCAGTATTCAGGGTAGCGGCACCGGGGAGCTGTTTTTT. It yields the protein CASSIQGSGTGELFF.

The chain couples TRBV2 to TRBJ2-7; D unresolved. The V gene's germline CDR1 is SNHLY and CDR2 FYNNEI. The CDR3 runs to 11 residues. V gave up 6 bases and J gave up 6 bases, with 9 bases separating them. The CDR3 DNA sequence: TGTGCCAGCAGCGAGGTTTCCGAGCAGTACTTC. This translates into CASSEVSEQYF.

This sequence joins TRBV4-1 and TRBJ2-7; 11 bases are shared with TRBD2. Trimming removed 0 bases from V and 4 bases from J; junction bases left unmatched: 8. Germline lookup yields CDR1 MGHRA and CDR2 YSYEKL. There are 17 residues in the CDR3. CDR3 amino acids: CASSQEGPSSGRYEQYF. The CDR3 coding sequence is TGCGCCAGCAGCCAAGAGGGGCCTTCTAGCGGGAGGTACGAGCAGTACTTC.

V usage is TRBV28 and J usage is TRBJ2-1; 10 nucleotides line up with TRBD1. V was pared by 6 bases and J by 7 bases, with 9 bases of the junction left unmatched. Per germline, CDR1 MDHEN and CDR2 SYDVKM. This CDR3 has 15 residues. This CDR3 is CASSRQGATLNEQFF. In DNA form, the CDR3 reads TGTGCCAGCAGCCGACAGGGGGCGACCTTAAATGAGCAGTTCTTC.

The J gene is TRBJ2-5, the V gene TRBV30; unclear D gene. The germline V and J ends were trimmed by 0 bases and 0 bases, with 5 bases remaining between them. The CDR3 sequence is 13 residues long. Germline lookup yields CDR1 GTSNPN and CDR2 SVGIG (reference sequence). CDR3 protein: CAWSVPYQETQYF. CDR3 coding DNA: TGTGCCTGGAGTGTCCCCTACCAAGAGACCCAGTACTTC.

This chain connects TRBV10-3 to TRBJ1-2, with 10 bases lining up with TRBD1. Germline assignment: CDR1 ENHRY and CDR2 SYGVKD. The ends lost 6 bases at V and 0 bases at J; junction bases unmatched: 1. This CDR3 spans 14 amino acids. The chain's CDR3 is CAIRGTGANYGYTF. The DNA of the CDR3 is TGTGCCATCAGAGGGACAGGGGCTAACTATGGCTACACCTTC.

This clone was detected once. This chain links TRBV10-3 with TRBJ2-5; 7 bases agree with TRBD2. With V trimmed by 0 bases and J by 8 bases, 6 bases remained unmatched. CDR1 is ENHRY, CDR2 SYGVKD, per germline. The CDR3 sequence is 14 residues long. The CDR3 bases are TGTGCCATCAGTGAGTCGGGGCGGGAGATAACCCAGTACTTC. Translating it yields CAISESGREITQYF.

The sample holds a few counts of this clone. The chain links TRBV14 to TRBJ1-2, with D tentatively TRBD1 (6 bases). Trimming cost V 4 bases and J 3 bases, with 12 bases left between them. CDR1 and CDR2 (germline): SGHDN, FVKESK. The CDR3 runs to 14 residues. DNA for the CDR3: TGTGCCAGCAGCCCGACAGGACGGTACTATGGCTACACCTTC. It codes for CASSPTGRYYGYTF.